This T cell receptor beta chain was documented in a study of blood T cell repertoires in COVID-19. Overall study context: From T cells, B-cell-depleted T cells, or PBMCs came the material, which was cDNA or gDNA.

Germline CDR1 reads SGHTA; CDR2 reads FQGNSA. CDR3 length equals 14 residues. V was cut by 7 bases and J by 6 bases, with 16 bases left in between. In the original processing: Researchers report that nucleated cell counts were estimated from reference gene primer amplification. This table comes from immunoSEQ multiplex PCR, and its TCRdb copy is limited to in-frame clones, with some not included. The DNA gave D and trimming, while V, J and clone size come from that table. The table has tens of thousands of clones, about nine tenths seen once. V usage is TRBV7-2 and J usage is TRBJ2-1; no clear D. The origin of this receptor is a human donor in a cohort sampled during active COVID-19. Sequenced sample: peripheral blood. CDR3 coding DNA: TGTGCCAGCACTAAGCGACTCGCGATCAATGAGCAGTTCTTC. Translated, it gives CASTKRLAINEQFF. Based on the CDR3 plus reference TRBV7-2 and TRBJ2-1, the full variable domain is GAGVSQSPSNKVTEKGKDVELRCDPISGHTALYWYRQSLGQGLEFLIYFQGNSAPDKSGLPSDRFSAERTGGSVSTLTIQRTQQEDSAVYLCASTKRLAINEQFFGPGTRLTVL.